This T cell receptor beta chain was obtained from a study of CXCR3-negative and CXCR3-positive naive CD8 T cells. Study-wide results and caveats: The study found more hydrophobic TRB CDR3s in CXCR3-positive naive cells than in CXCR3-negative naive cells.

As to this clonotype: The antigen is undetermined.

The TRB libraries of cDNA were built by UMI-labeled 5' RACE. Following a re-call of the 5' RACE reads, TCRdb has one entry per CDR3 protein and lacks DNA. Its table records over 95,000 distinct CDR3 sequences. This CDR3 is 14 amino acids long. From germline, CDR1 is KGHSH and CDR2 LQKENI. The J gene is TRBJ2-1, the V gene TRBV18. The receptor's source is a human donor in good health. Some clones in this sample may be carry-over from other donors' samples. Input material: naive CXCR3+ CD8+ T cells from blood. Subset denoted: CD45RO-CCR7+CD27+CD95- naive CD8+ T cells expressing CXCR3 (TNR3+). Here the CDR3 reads CASSPQGMKAEQFF.